This TCR beta chain was profiled in a study of blood T cell repertoires in COVID-19. As for the study in general: The study drew acute and convalescent COVID-19 samples from the United States, Italy and Spain. Sources were T cells, B-cell-depleted T cells, or PBMCs; the material itself was cDNA or gDNA.

It was during active infection that Seattle patients were enrolled and then longitudinally followed. Authors' methods: Estimation of nucleated cell counts relied on the amplification of reference gene primers. TCRdb keeps only in-frame clones here, not all; method: immunoSEQ multiplex PCR. The V and J calls and the clone size are those of that table, but D and trimming were determined from the DNA. Of about 68,000 clones listed, 87% are singletons. This clone was recorded a few times. The receptor was isolated from a woman between 50 and 59 years old with COVID-19, enrolled during active disease. Sequences were obtained from peripheral blood.

The CDR3 here is CASSRLSDRGNQPQHF. For the CDR3, the DNA is TGTGCCAGCAGCCGGCTGTCGGACAGGGGCAATCAGCCCCAGCATTTT. The genes are TRBV5-5 and TRBJ1-5; 8 bases match TRBD1. CDR3 length equals 16 residues. The V and J ends lost 4 bases and 2 bases, in that order; junction bases with no gene match: 8. Looked up from germline, CDR1 is SGHKS and CDR2 is YYEKEE (reference sequence).